The present T cell receptor beta chain was sequenced within a study of blood T cells in healthy people across ages. Study-wide results and limits: Estimated diversity, derived from one million T cells, was regarded as an underestimate. Unknown CMV status may confound age-related changes in expanded clones.

Germline values: CDR1 MNHEY, CDR2 SVGEGT. With V trimmed by 0 bases and J by 8 bases, 14 bases remained unmatched. This CDR3 region has 19 residues. Then a second PCR, running about 6 to 12 cycles, was carried out with a sample-barcoded 5' primer and a J-beta primer mix. Each TCR beta cDNA got a 12-nucleotide random molecular identifier. One entry per CDR3 protein results from TCRdb running MiXCR on the 5' RACE reads. The sample carries around 1.7 million distinct CDR3 sequences, 28% recorded once. For this clonotype: Its antigen is not known.

The sequencing sample was made of blood. The chain links TRBV6-2 or TRBV6-3 to TRBJ2-3; 13 bases align to TRBD2. The clonotype was recovered from a woman aged 25 to 39 in good health. Written as DNA, the CDR3 is TGTGCCAGCAGTTACTCCAGGACTAGCGGGAGACGGGGAGGAGGTACGCAGTATTTT. It is translated as CASSYSRTSGRRGGGTQYF.